Listed here are 12 T cell receptor beta chains from one sample, sequenced in a study of CD8 T cells in ankylosing spondylitis. Each CDR3 protein gets one entry after TCRdb re-called the 5' RACE reads with MiXCR. The sample includes 400,000 or so distinct CDR3 sequences, roughly a quarter of them seen just once. Regarding the study as a whole: Ankylosing spondylitis blood seemed to carry a telltale TCR beta motif made of under 10 highly homologous variants.

These receptors are not linked to any known antigen. Sequencing was done on a sample of blood, either unsorted or a sorted T cell fraction (not recorded which). The receptor set was obtained from a male donor with ankylosing spondylitis.

This clonotype showed up just a few times. J is TRBJ1-3 and V is TRBV12-3 or TRBV12-4; D may be TRBD1 (6 bases). Trimming removed 5 bases from V and 0 bases from J, with 11 bases in between. CDR3 length equals 15 residues. The CDR3 loop is CASSPDRLSGNTIYF. The CDR3 DNA follows: TGTGCCAGCAGTCCGGACAGACTCTCTGGAAACACCATATATTTT.

This clonotype was detected a few times. The chain employs TRBV4-2 and TRBJ2-3; a weak D match, TRBD2 (5 bases). Germline CDR1 reads LGHNA; CDR2 reads YNFKEQ. CDR3 length: 16 amino acids. V lost 0 bases, J lost 0 bases, and 10 bases lay in between. CDR3 residues: CASSQEEEPSTDTQYF. The CDR3 bases are TGTGCCAGCAGCCAAGAGGAGGAGCCTAGCACAGATACGCAGTATTTT.

The CDR3 reads CASSPPTGNTGELFF. In nucleotides, the CDR3 is TGTGCCAGCAGTCCACCGACAGGGAACACCGGGGAGCTGTTTTTT. The chain uses TRBV28 and TRBJ2-2, with D perhaps matching TRBD1 (6 bases). Germline V gives CDR1 MDHEN, CDR2 SYDVKM. With 5 bases removed from V and 1 base from J, the gap between germline ends came to 11 bases. The CDR3 is 15 residues long.

This rearrangement joins TRBV20-1 to TRBJ2-5, with 7 nucleotides matching TRBD1. The ends lost 5 bases at V and 7 bases at J; junction bases unmatched: 13. CDR3 size: 14 residues. Germline lookup yields CDR1 DFQATT and CDR2 SNEGSKA (reference sequence). This chain's CDR3 is CSAETGQRGGTQYF. Written as DNA, the CDR3 is TGCAGTGCTGAAACGGGACAGCGAGGAGGGACCCAGTACTTC.

This clonotype turned up a few times. The gene calls are TRBV11-2 and TRBJ2-7; a possible D gene is TRBD2 (5 bases). Trimming took 7 bases from V and 2 from J, leaving 15 bases between them. CDR1 and CDR2 from the germline V gene are SGHAT and FQNNGV. This CDR3 has 14 residues. Here the CDR3 reads CASTQTRETYEQYF. CDR3 nucleotide sequence: TGTGCCAGCACCCAGACGAGGGAAACCTACGAGCAGTACTTC.

The chain has TRBV14 and TRBJ2-1; no firm D call. With 0 bases removed from V and 8 bases from J, the gap between germline ends came to 8 bases. Germline V gene data show CDR1 as SGHDN and CDR2 as FVKESK. The CDR3 contains 13 residues. This CDR3 reads CASSQDGSDEQFF. Written as DNA, the CDR3 is TGTGCCAGCAGCCAAGATGGATCGGATGAGCAGTTCTTC.

This clonotype turned up a few times. V and J are TRBV29-1 and TRBJ1-5, with a weak D call TRBD1 (6 bases). The CDR3 is 13 amino acids. Trimming stripped 3 bases from V and 2 bases from J, with 8 bases between. In germline, CDR1 is SQVTM, CDR2 ANQGSEA. The CDR3 nucleotides are TGCAGCGTTGACGCAGGGGGCAATCAGCCCCAGCATTTT. It yields the protein CSVDAGGNQPQHF.

The V call is TRBV18, the J call TRBJ2-4; 10 bases map to TRBD1. The CDR3 sequence is 19 residues long. V dropped 2 bases and J dropped 1; count of bases not matched to a gene: 11. Germline V CDR1 and CDR2: KGHSH, LQKENI. The CDR3 DNA reads TGTGCCAGCTCACCATTCGCCGGGACAGGGGTCGGGGCCAAAAACATTCAGTACTTC. Its translation is CASSPFAGTGVGAKNIQYF.

The CDR3 protein is CASSLRSGYEQYV. CDR3 DNA sequence: TGTGCCAGCAGCTTACGAAGCGGGTACGAGCAGTACGTC. This chain uses TRBV7-2 with TRBJ2-7; tentatively, D is TRBD2 (6 bases). This CDR3 region has 13 residues. Germline loops: CDR1 SGHTA, CDR2 FQGNSA. V was trimmed by 2 bases and J by 4 bases, leaving 9 bases between them.

The chain couples TRBV25-1 to TRBJ2-5; D is uncertain. CDR3 length: 13 residues. Trimming stripped 3 bases from V and 5 bases from J, with 10 bases between. Germline-derived CDR1 and CDR2 are MGHDK and SYGVNS. CDR3 amino acids: CASSDRNRETQYF. CDR3 in DNA: TGTGCCAGCAGTGACCGGAACCGGGAGACCCAGTACTTC.

The chain joins TRBV24-1 to TRBJ2-5; 10 bases align to TRBD1. Per germline, CDR1 KGHDR and CDR2 SFDVKD. V dropped 7 bases and J dropped 5; count of bases not matched to a gene: 9. CDR3 length: 15 amino acids. The CDR3 bases are TGTGCCACCAGATCCGGGACAGGGGAATCGGAGACCCAGTACTTC. This translates into CATRSGTGESETQYF.

A few counts support this clonotype. For the CDR3, the DNA is TGTGCCAGCAGCGGTGGGGTCGAAGGCAATGAGCAGTTCTTC. Protein sequence: CASSGGVEGNEQFF. The gene calls are TRBV7-8 and TRBJ2-1, with D hard to call. The germline V gene encodes CDR1 SGHVS and CDR2 FQNEAQ. V shed 5 bases and J shed 6 bases, with 14 bases lying between them. CDR3 length equals 14 residues.